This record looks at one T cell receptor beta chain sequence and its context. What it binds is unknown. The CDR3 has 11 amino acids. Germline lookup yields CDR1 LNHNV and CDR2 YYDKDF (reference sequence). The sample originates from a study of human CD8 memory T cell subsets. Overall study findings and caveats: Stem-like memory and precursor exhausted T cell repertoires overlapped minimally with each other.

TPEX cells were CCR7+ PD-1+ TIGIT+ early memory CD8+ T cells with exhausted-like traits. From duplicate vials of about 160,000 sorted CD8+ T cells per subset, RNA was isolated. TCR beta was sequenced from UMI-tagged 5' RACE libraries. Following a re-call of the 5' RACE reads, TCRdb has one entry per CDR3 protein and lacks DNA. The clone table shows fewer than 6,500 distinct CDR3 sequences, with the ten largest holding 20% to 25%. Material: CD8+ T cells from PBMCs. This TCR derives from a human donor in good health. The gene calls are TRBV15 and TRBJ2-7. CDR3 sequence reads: CATGLLDEQYF.